A selection of T cell receptor beta chains follows, all from one sample in a study of technical replicates of blood from a few donors. The table came from immunoSEQ multiplex PCR; TCRdb's copy has only in-frame clones and leaves some out. Of tens of thousands of clones listed, around 96% were seen once; the top ten hold around 0.4%. The specimen was T cells isolated from PBMCs. These receptors were obtained from a human donor in good health. Each CDR3 is given with its conserved first and last residue. A D gene is named only where the DNA matches it firmly. A clone size is listed for some rows: how often the clone was seen (once, few, many), or a class if it is expanded.

CDR3 DNA: TGTGCCAGCGCGGAGGGGGACAGGGGGGACTATAGCAATCAGCCCCAGCATTTT
CDR3 protein: CASAEGDRGDYSNQPQHF
J gene: TRBJ1-5
D gene: TRBD1
V gene: TRBV27
clone size: -

CDR3 DNA: TGTGCCAGCAGTGTATCTGAAGCTTTCTTT
CDR3 protein: CASSVSEAFF
J gene: TRBJ1-1
D gene: -
V gene: TRBV6-4
clone size: few

CDR3 DNA: TGTGCCAGCTCACCTTCTACCTTTGAATATTGGAACACTGAAGCTTTCTTT
CDR3 protein: CASSPSTFEYWNTEAFF
J gene: TRBJ1-1
D gene: -
V gene: TRBV18
clone size: few

CDR3 DNA: TGTGCCAGCAGTTTCTCCGCCCGGACAGGGGAGGGGGAAAAACTGTTTTTT
CDR3 protein: CASSFSARTGEGEKLFF
J gene: TRBJ1-4
D gene: TRBD1
V gene: TRBV28
clone size: -

CDR3 DNA: TGTGCCAGCAGCGTGCTAGCGTCTTCCTACAATGAGCAGTTCTTC
CDR3 protein: CASSVLASSYNEQFF
J gene: TRBJ2-1
D gene: -
V gene: TRBV7-3
clone size: -

CDR3 DNA: TGTGCCAGCAGCCGAGACAGCGGGGGGCAATATGAGCAGTTCTTC
CDR3 protein: CASSRDSGGQYEQFF
J gene: TRBJ2-1
D gene: TRBD2
V gene: TRBV7-9
clone size: once

CDR3 DNA: TGTGCCAGCAGCTCGGGACAGCTTGAAGCTTTCTTT
CDR3 protein: CASSSGQLEAFF
J gene: TRBJ1-1
D gene: TRBD1
V gene: TRBV7-9
clone size: few

CDR3 DNA: TGCGCCAGCAGCCAAGATCCCCGACTAGCGGGATCGGGAAACGGTGAGCAGTTCTTC
CDR3 protein: CASSQDPRLAGSGNGEQFF
J gene: TRBJ2-1
D gene: TRBD2
V gene: TRBV4-1
clone size: -

CDR3 DNA: TGTGCCACCACTTTAGCGGTGGGGGGCACAGATACGCAGTATTTT
CDR3 protein: CATTLAVGGTDTQYF
J gene: TRBJ2-3
D gene: -
V gene: TRBV6-1
clone size: -

CDR3 DNA: TGTGCCACCAGCTCCCGGTTTTTAGTCCGGGGAAACACCATATATTTT
CDR3 protein: CATSSRFLVRGNTIYF
J gene: TRBJ1-3
D gene: -
V gene: TRBV15
clone size: -

CDR3 DNA: TGCGCCAGCAGTGGTTTCAGGGGAGATGGCTACACCTTC
CDR3 protein: CASSGFRGDGYTF
J gene: TRBJ1-2
D gene: -
V gene: TRBV10-1
clone size: -

CDR3 DNA: TGTGCCAGCAGTGACAGCTACGAGCAGTACTTC
CDR3 protein: CASSDSYEQYF
J gene: TRBJ2-7
D gene: -
V gene: TRBV6-1
clone size: once

CDR3 DNA: TGCAGCGCAACAGGGAGAGGCTACGAGCAGTACTTC
CDR3 protein: CSATGRGYEQYF
J gene: TRBJ2-7
D gene: -
V gene: TRBV29-1
clone size: -

CDR3 DNA: TGTGCCAGCACGGTGGGCTCCGGGACACCTTATGGCTACACCTTC
CDR3 protein: CASTVGSGTPYGYTF
J gene: TRBJ1-2
D gene: -
V gene: TRBV9
clone size: -

CDR3 DNA: TGTGCCAGCGTAAGAGAAAGATCGGGGGATACGCAGTATTTT
CDR3 protein: CASVRERSGDTQYF
J gene: TRBJ2-3
D gene: -
V gene: TRBV6-5
clone size: -

CDR3 DNA: TGTGCCAGCAGCTTAGGTGAGGAGACCCAGTACTTC
CDR3 protein: CASSLGEETQYF
J gene: TRBJ2-5
D gene: -
V gene: TRBV11-3
clone size: -

CDR3 DNA: TGTGCCAGCAGCGTAAATAAAGGGACAGGGGGCACAGATACGCAGTATTTT
CDR3 protein: CASSVNKGTGGTDTQYF
J gene: TRBJ2-3
D gene: TRBD1
V gene: TRBV9
clone size: -

CDR3 DNA: TGTGCCAGCAGCCCAGATTGGGGCAGGGTCCGCTACGAGCAGTACTTC
CDR3 protein: CASSPDWGRVRYEQYF
J gene: TRBJ2-7
D gene: -
V gene: TRBV7-8
clone size: -

CDR3 DNA: TGCAGCCCACAGGACTCCTACGAGCAGTACTTC
CDR3 protein: CSPQDSYEQYF
J gene: TRBJ2-7
D gene: -
V gene: TRBV20-1
clone size: -

CDR3 DNA: TGTGCCTGGAGTACTAGGAGGAACACCGGGGAGCTGTTTTTT
CDR3 protein: CAWSTRRNTGELFF
J gene: TRBJ2-2
D gene: -
V gene: TRBV30
clone size: -

CDR3 DNA: TGCGCCAGCAGCCAAGGGGGACAGGGCGACAGGCGCAATCAGCCCCAGCATTTT
CDR3 protein: CASSQGGQGDRRNQPQHF
J gene: TRBJ1-5
D gene: TRBD1
V gene: TRBV4-1
clone size: -

CDR3 DNA: TGTGCCAGCAGCTTGGCTATTTACACCGGGGAGCTGTTTTTT
CDR3 protein: CASSLAIYTGELFF
J gene: TRBJ2-2
D gene: -
V gene: TRBV5-8
clone size: -

CDR3 DNA: TGTGCCAGCAGCTTAGGGCGGGAGTGGGACTTACAGCATTTT
CDR3 protein: CASSLGREWDLQHF
J gene: TRBJ1-5
D gene: -
V gene: TRBV11-2
clone size: -

CDR3 DNA: TGTGCCTGGAGGACTAGCGGGTTTCCTCGTGAGCAGTACTTC
CDR3 protein: CAWRTSGFPREQYF
J gene: TRBJ2-7
D gene: TRBD2
V gene: TRBV30
clone size: -

CDR3 DNA: TGTGCCAGCAGCTTACCCACGGGGAATATTAAGGGTAAAGAAGGCTACACCTTC
CDR3 protein: CASSLPTGNIKGKEGYTF
J gene: TRBJ1-2
D gene: -
V gene: TRBV7-8
clone size: -

CDR3 DNA: TGTGCCAGCAGCCGGGGACTAGCGGGAGGCCAGTACTTC
CDR3 protein: CASSRGLAGGQYF
J gene: TRBJ2-7
D gene: TRBD2
V gene: TRBV4-2
clone size: once

CDR3 DNA: TGTGCCAGCAGCCAGTACCGGGACAGGGGCCACGAGCAGTACTTC
CDR3 protein: CASSQYRDRGHEQYF
J gene: TRBJ2-7
D gene: TRBD1
V gene: TRBV11-2
clone size: -

CDR3 DNA: TGCGCCAGCAGGGAGGGCTACTCTTTGGACACTGAAGCTTTCTTT
CDR3 protein: CASREGYSLDTEAFF
J gene: TRBJ1-1
D gene: -
V gene: TRBV5-1
clone size: -

CDR3 DNA: TGTGCCAGCAGCTTTTTCAGGGAAACCTACGAGCAGTACTTC
CDR3 protein: CASSFFRETYEQYF
J gene: TRBJ2-7
D gene: -
V gene: TRBV11-1
clone size: once

CDR3 DNA: TGTGCCAGCAGTCCAGGGTCTGGGGCCAACGTCCTGACTTTC
CDR3 protein: CASSPGSGANVLTF
J gene: TRBJ2-6
D gene: -
V gene: TRBV6-5
clone size: -

CDR3 DNA: TGTGCCAGCAGCTTAGGACAGGCTGGGGCCAACGTCCTGACTTTC
CDR3 protein: CASSLGQAGANVLTF
J gene: TRBJ2-6
D gene: TRBD1
V gene: TRBV5-4
clone size: -

CDR3 DNA: TGTGCCACTACAGGGAACACTGAAGCTTTCTTT
CDR3 protein: CATTGNTEAFF
J gene: TRBJ1-1
D gene: -
V gene: TRBV11-3
clone size: -

CDR3 DNA: TGTGCCACCAGCAGCGGCTCCTACAATGAGCAGTTCTTC
CDR3 protein: CATSSGSYNEQFF
J gene: TRBJ2-1
D gene: -
V gene: TRBV15
clone size: -

CDR3 DNA: TGTGCCAGCAGTGAAGTGGGACAGGGACTGGTCGAGCAGTACTTC
CDR3 protein: CASSEVGQGLVEQYF
J gene: TRBJ2-7
D gene: TRBD1
V gene: TRBV6-1
clone size: once

CDR3 DNA: TGTGCCAGCAGTAGGGACAGCTCTGGAAACACCATATATTTT
CDR3 protein: CASSRDSSGNTIYF
J gene: TRBJ1-3
D gene: TRBD1
V gene: TRBV2
clone size: once

CDR3 DNA: TGTGCCAGCAGTCCCGACAGGGGGAATTTAGGCGGAAACACCATATATTTT
CDR3 protein: CASSPDRGNLGGNTIYF
J gene: TRBJ1-3
D gene: TRBD1
V gene: TRBV28
clone size: -

CDR3 DNA: TGTGCCAGTAGTATACAGGGCCAATATGAAGCTTTCTTT
CDR3 protein: CASSIQGQYEAFF
J gene: TRBJ1-1
D gene: -
V gene: TRBV19
clone size: -

CDR3 DNA: TGTGCCAGCAGCGCTGTAGCGGGATCCTCCTACGAGCAGTACTTC
CDR3 protein: CASSAVAGSSYEQYF
J gene: TRBJ2-7
D gene: TRBD2
V gene: TRBV9
clone size: -

CDR3 DNA: TGTGCCAGCAGTATGCTAGCGGAGGACTACGAGCAGTACTTC
CDR3 protein: CASSMLAEDYEQYF
J gene: TRBJ2-7
D gene: TRBD2
V gene: TRBV2
clone size: -

CDR3 DNA: TGTGCCAGCAGTGAAAGGGGAGCGGGGGAGCAGTTCTTC
CDR3 protein: CASSERGAGEQFF
J gene: TRBJ2-1
D gene: TRBD2
V gene: TRBV6-1
clone size: once

CDR3 DNA: TGTGCCAGCAGAATTCTAGCGGGAGCTGACTACGAGCAGTACTTC
CDR3 protein: CASRILAGADYEQYF
J gene: TRBJ2-7
D gene: TRBD2
V gene: TRBV6-5
clone size: -

CDR3 DNA: TGTGCCAGCAGCTTAGCCGGCGGGGCCTACGAGCAGTACTTC
CDR3 protein: CASSLAGGAYEQYF
J gene: TRBJ2-7
D gene: -
V gene: TRBV7-2
clone size: -

CDR3 DNA: TGTGCCAGCAGTTTATGGGGGGGTTCTGAAAAACTGTTTTTT
CDR3 protein: CASSLWGGSEKLFF
J gene: TRBJ1-4
D gene: -
V gene: TRBV27
clone size: -

CDR3 DNA: TGTGCCAGCAGTGATTGGCCTAATCAGCCCCAGCATTTT
CDR3 protein: CASSDWPNQPQHF
J gene: TRBJ1-5
D gene: -
V gene: TRBV6-1
clone size: few

CDR3 DNA: TGTGCCAGCAGCTCTTACAGGGTCTCAGTGGACGAGCAGTACTTC
CDR3 protein: CASSSYRVSVDEQYF
J gene: TRBJ2-7
D gene: -
V gene: TRBV12-1
clone size: -

CDR3 DNA: TGTGCCAGCAGCTCAGAAGACTATGGCTACACCTTC
CDR3 protein: CASSSEDYGYTF
J gene: TRBJ1-2
D gene: -
V gene: TRBV6-5
clone size: -

CDR3 DNA: TGCGCCAGCAACGATGGGGGACTAGACACCGGGGAGCTGTTTTTT
CDR3 protein: CASNDGGLDTGELFF
J gene: TRBJ2-2
D gene: TRBD2
V gene: TRBV10-2
clone size: -

CDR3 DNA: TGTGCCAGCAGTCCGGGACAGGGGTGGGATGAGCAGTTCTTC
CDR3 protein: CASSPGQGWDEQFF
J gene: TRBJ2-1
D gene: TRBD1
V gene: TRBV28
clone size: -

CDR3 DNA: TGTGCCATCAGTGAACAGCAGGGGGGAGAAAAACTGTTTTTT
CDR3 protein: CAISEQQGGEKLFF
J gene: TRBJ1-4
D gene: TRBD1
V gene: TRBV10-3
clone size: -